This is a list of T cell receptor beta chains from one sample in a study of beta chain features in type 1 diabetes. Method: immunoSEQ multiplex PCR; TCRdb's copy keeps in-frame clones and lacks some. The table has approximately 380,000 clones, roughly 16% seen once. Sequencing input: naive CD4+ T cells from blood. These TCRs come from a woman aged 18-35 years in good health. CDR3s include the opening cysteine and the closing phenylalanine or tryptophan. A D gene is named only where the DNA matches it firmly. Clone size appears in some rows only: once, few, many, or a class for an expanded clone.

d_call j_call clone_size v_call cdr3_aa cdr3_nt
TRBD1 TRBJ2-2 . TRBV2 CASSKGQGPNTGELFF TGTGCCAGCAGTAAAGGACAGGGGCCGAACACCGGGGAGCTGTTTTTT
TRBD2 TRBJ2-7 . TRBV18 CASSPPWTSGFYEQYF TGTGCCAGCTCACCACCGTGGACTAGCGGGTTCTACGAGCAGTACTTC
TRBD1 TRBJ1-2 few TRBV9 CASSVRDRDSYGYTF TGTGCCAGCAGCGTCAGAGACCGGGACAGCTATGGCTACACCTTC
TRBD1 TRBJ1-1 . TRBV6-6 CASSRDRGTEAFF TGTGCCAGCAGCCGGGACAGAGGCACTGAAGCTTTCTTT
. TRBJ2-1 . TRBV5-6 CASSLISYSYNEQFF TGTGCCAGCAGCTTGATAAGCTACTCCTACAATGAGCAGTTCTTC
TRBD1 TRBJ1-1 few TRBV6-5 CASRRTGTSTEAFF TGTGCCAGCAGACGGACAGGGACGAGCACTGAAGCTTTCTTT
TRBD1 TRBJ1-1 . TRBV29-1 CSVSGVQGVNTEAFF TGCAGCGTTAGTGGAGTTCAGGGGGTGAACACTGAAGCTTTCTTT
. TRBJ2-7 few TRBV15 CATSREGGLGYEQYF TGTGCCACCAGCAGAGAAGGGGGTCTGGGCTACGAGCAGTACTTC
TRBD2 TRBJ2-1 few TRBV4-1 CASSQVASGPQFF TGCGCCAGCAGCCAAGTAGCTAGCGGCCCGCAGTTCTTC
. TRBJ2-1 . TRBV19 CASSILQDDEQFF TGTGCCAGTAGTATCTTACAGGACGATGAGCAGTTCTTC
. TRBJ1-5 few TRBV6-5 CASRQTVSNQPQHF TGTGCCAGCAGGCAGACAGTTAGCAATCAGCCCCAGCATTTT
. TRBJ2-7 few TRBV14 CASSQAQATIYEQYF TGTGCCAGCAGCCAAGCCCAGGCTACCATCTACGAGCAGTACTTC